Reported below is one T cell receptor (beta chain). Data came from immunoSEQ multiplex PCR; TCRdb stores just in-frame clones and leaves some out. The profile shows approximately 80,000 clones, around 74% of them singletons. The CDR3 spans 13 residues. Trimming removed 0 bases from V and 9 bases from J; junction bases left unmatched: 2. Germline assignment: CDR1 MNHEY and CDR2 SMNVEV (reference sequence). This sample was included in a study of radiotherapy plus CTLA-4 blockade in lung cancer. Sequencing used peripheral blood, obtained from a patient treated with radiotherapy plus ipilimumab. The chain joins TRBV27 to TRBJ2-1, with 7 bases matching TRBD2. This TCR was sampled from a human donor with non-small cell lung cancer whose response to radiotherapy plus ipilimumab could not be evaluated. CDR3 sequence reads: CASSLSGGVEQFF. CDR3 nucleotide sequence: TGTGCCAGCAGTTTATCGGGGGGGGTTGAGCAGTTCTTC.